Presented here are 28 T cell receptor beta chains from one specimen sequenced in a study of T cell responses to AZD1222 COVID-19 vaccine. This table comes from immunoSEQ multiplex PCR, and its TCRdb copy is limited to in-frame clones, with some not included. The sample lists around 120,000 clones, about 86% occurring once. The sample in question was peripheral blood, obtained on day 0 of AZD1222 vaccination. Source of these receptors: an adult in good health.

This rearrangement joins TRBV9 to TRBJ1-2; 7 bases map to TRBD1. V was clipped by 2 bases and J by 3 bases; unmatched bases: 4. Germline CDR1 SGDLS, CDR2 YYNGEE. This CDR3 comprises 14 residues. CDR3 amino acids: CASSVPGTDYGYTF. DNA of the CDR3: TGTGCCAGCAGCGTCCCCGGGACAGACTATGGCTACACCTTC.

The CDR3 region has the DNA TGTGCCAGCAGCTTAGCGTTGACGGGATCCATTAACACAGATACGCAGTATTTT. This encodes CASSLALTGSINTDTQYF. This chain uses TRBV7-2 with TRBJ2-3; D is perhaps TRBD2 (5 bases). Germline V lookup: CDR1 SGHTA, CDR2 FQGNSA. Trimming pared 0 bases from V and 2 bases from J, leaving 18 bases between. This CDR3 spans 18 amino acids.

The chain couples TRBV5-4 to TRBJ1-4, with a weak D call TRBD1 (5 bases). V gave up 9 bases and J gave up 8 bases, with 20 bases separating them. This CDR3 spans 14 amino acids. Germline CDR1 is SGHNT and CDR2 is YYREEE (reference sequence). The CDR3 reads CAISQGVTGEKLFF. The DNA for the CDR3 is TGTGCCATCTCTCAGGGCGTAACTGGGGAAAAACTGTTTTTT. The full variable domain, in which reference TRBV5-4 and TRBJ1-4 provide the parts outside the CDR3, is ETGVTQSPTHLIKTRGQQVTLRCSSQSGHNTVSWYQQALGQGPQFIFQYYREEENGRGNFPPRFSGLQFPNYSSELNVNALELDDSALYLCAISQGVTGEKLFFGSGTQLSVL.

This sequence joins TRBV5-1 and TRBJ2-5; 8 positions match TRBD1. The J segment lost 4 bases and the V segment lost 2 bases, leaving 4 bases of the junction unmatched. CDR1 and CDR2 (germline): SGHRS, YFSETQ. The CDR3 spans 14 residues. The CDR3 nucleotides read TGCGCCAGCAGCTTAGGACAGGGACGAGAGACCCAGTACTTC. Translating it yields CASSLGQGRETQYF.

The chain is built from TRBV6-1 and TRBJ1-2; TRBD1 is a possible D gene (5 bases). Germline CDR1 MNHNS, CDR2 SASEGT. Trimming cost V 2 bases and J 0 bases, with 13 bases left between them. There are 16 residues in the CDR3. The CDR3 region is CASSEQYRISNYGYTF. The CDR3 DNA is TGTGCCAGCAGTGAACAGTACAGGATATCTAACTATGGCTACACCTTC.

The chain links TRBV5-1 to TRBJ2-1, with 7 bases fitting TRBD1. The CDR3 is 15 amino acids. Germline CDR1 reads SGHRS; CDR2 reads YFSETQ. With 2 bases clipped from V and 5 bases from J, the junction kept 7 bases outside the gene matches. The CDR3 nucleotides read TGCGCCAGCAGCTTTGACAGGGTGCCCCACAATGAGCAGTTCTTC. Its protein is CASSFDRVPHNEQFF.

The chain joins TRBV2 to TRBJ2-2; TRBD1 matches 9 bases. Unmatched junction bases numbered 11, after V lost 5 bases and J lost 7 bases. Germline V lookup: CDR1 SNHLY, CDR2 FYNNEI. The CDR3 spans 16 residues. The CDR3 reads CASSLRVQGAGGELFF. DNA of the CDR3: TGTGCCAGCAGTCTTCGCGTACAGGGGGCGGGCGGGGAGCTGTTTTTT.

The chain employs TRBV7-2 and TRBJ2-7; D is uncertain. With 3 bases removed from V and 3 bases from J, the gap between germline ends came to 12 bases. Germline V gene sequence: CDR1 SGHTA, CDR2 FQGNSA. The CDR3 covers 14 residues. CDR3 residues: CASSFPGGNYEQYF. For the CDR3, the DNA is TGTGCCAGCAGCTTCCCTGGTGGGAACTACGAGCAGTACTTC.

The rearrangement links TRBV6-6 to TRBJ2-7; 8 nucleotides agree with TRBD1. Germline CDR1 is MNHNY and CDR2 is SVGAGI (reference sequence). The V segment lost 2 bases and the J segment 4 bases; nucleotides outside the gene matches: 7. The CDR3 length is 15 residues. The CDR3 sequence is CASSYAGQGAYEQYF. In DNA, the CDR3 is TGTGCCAGCAGTTACGCCGGTCAGGGGGCTTACGAGCAGTACTTC.

This chain connects TRBV9 to TRBJ2-2; unclear D gene. Germline V gene data show CDR1 as SGDLS and CDR2 as YYNGEE. V lost 4 bases to trimming and J lost 0 bases, with 13 bases between them. This CDR3 has 16 residues. The CDR3 is CASSLFRATNTGELFF. As DNA, the CDR3 is TGTGCCAGCAGCCTCTTCCGGGCCACGAACACCGGGGAGCTGTTTTTT.

There are a few counts of this clone. The rearrangement uses TRBV5-6 and TRBJ1-6, with unresolved D. Germline CDR1 SGHDT, CDR2 YYEEEE. The CDR3 contains 14 residues. Trimming left V 1 base short and J 7 bases short, with 9 bases between. CDR3 sequence reads: CASSLPDWNSPLHF. The CDR3 nucleotides read TGTGCCAGCAGCTTGCCGGACTGGAATTCACCCCTCCACTTT.

This rearrangement joins TRBV2 to TRBJ1-2; maybe TRBD1 (5 bases). The V end was cut by 11 bases, the J end by 8 bases, with 12 bases between. Germline V gives CDR1 SNHLY, CDR2 FYNNEI. This CDR3 spans 10 amino acids. As DNA, the CDR3 is TGTGCCGGTGGGGGGAACGGCTACACCTTC. Translated, it gives CAGGGNGYTF. Full variable domain (rest looked up from reference TRBV2 and TRBJ1-2): EPEVTQTPSHQVTQMGQEVILRCVPISNHLYFYWYRQILGQKVEFLVSFYNNEISEKSEIFDDQFSVERPDGSNFTLKIRSTKLEDSAMYFCAGGGNGYTFGSGTRLTVV.

The gene calls are TRBV25-1 and TRBJ2-7, with D perhaps TRBD1 or TRBD2 (5 bases each). The germline gives CDR1 MGHDK, CDR2 SYGVNS. The CDR3 length is 12 residues. V was trimmed by 1 base and J by 5 bases, leaving 6 bases between them. The CDR3 DNA is TGTGCCAGCAGTGAATTGGGGGACGAGCAGTACTTC. It specifies CASSELGDEQYF.

The chain combines TRBV7-2 with TRBJ1-5; D is ambiguous. The V end was cut by 0 bases, the J end by 4 bases, with 7 bases between. The CDR3 totals 14 residues. Germline V CDR1 and CDR2: SGHTA, FQGNSA. CDR3 in DNA: TGTGCCAGCAGCTTAGCGTGGAGAAATCAGCCCCAGCATTTT. Its translation is CASSLAWRNQPQHF.

This clone appeared a single time. The chain has TRBV10-3 and TRBJ1-2, with D hard to call. Trimming cost V 0 bases and J 1 base, with 6 bases left between them. CDR3 length: 14 residues. Germline V gene sequence: CDR1 ENHRY, CDR2 SYGVKD. The CDR3 sequence: CAISESGVNYGYTF. In DNA form, the CDR3 reads TGTGCCATCAGTGAGTCTGGGGTTAACTATGGCTACACCTTC.

In its sample, this clone was seen a few times. The V and J genes are TRBV5-4 and TRBJ1-1; D possibly corresponds to TRBD1 (6 bases). Per germline, CDR1 SGHNT and CDR2 YYREEE (reference sequence). This CDR3 region has 16 residues. With 1 base removed from V and 1 base from J, the gap between germline ends came to 14 bases. CDR3 amino acids: CASSLSSGAGNTEAFF. CDR3 in DNA: TGTGCCAGCAGCTTGTCGTCAGGGGCCGGGAACACTGAAGCTTTCTTT.

The chain uses TRBV9 and TRBJ2-7, with 9 nucleotides matching TRBD1. Germline CDR1 is SGDLS and CDR2 is YYNGEE. This CDR3 comprises 15 residues. The V segment lost 6 bases and the J segment 7 bases; nucleotides outside the gene matches: 14. The CDR3 bases are TGTGCCAGCAACAGACAGGGGGACGGTTCTCTGGAGCAGTACTTC. It specifies CASNRQGDGSLEQYF.

Comment on this clone: The same CDR3 is also encoded by other DNA sequences in this sample. The chain links TRBV7-6 to TRBJ2-5; D is uncertain. The CDR3 totals 13 residues. Germline values: CDR1 SGHVS, CDR2 FNYEAQ. Between the trimmed V and J ends, which lost 0 bases and 2 bases, there was a span of 4 bases. The CDR3 DNA reads as TGTGCCAGCAGCTTAGCGGATCAAGAGACCCAGTACTTC. Its translation: CASSLADQETQYF. Using reference TRBV7-6 and TRBJ2-5 for the parts outside the CDR3, the full variable domain is GAGVSQSPRYKVTKRGQDVALRCDPISGHVSLYWYRQALGQGPEFLTYFNYEAQQDKSGLPNDRFSAERPEGSISTLTIQRTEQRDSAMYRCASSLADQETQYFGPGTRLLVL.

V and J are TRBV21-1 and TRBJ2-7; whether TRBD2, the table's D call, matches the DNA was not checked. TRBV21-1 is marked as a pseudogene. The CDR3 runs to 16 residues. The CDR3 reads CASKAPASGFSYEQYF. DNA for the CDR3: TGTGCCAGCAAGGCGCCGGCTAGCGGCTTCTCCTACGAGCAGTACTTC.

The chain is built from TRBV5-4 and TRBJ1-1; no reliable D call. With 0 bases removed from V and 7 bases from J, the gap between germline ends came to 7 bases. There are 12 residues in the CDR3. Per the germline V gene, CDR1 is SGHNT and CDR2 is YYREEE (reference sequence). As DNA, the CDR3 is TGTGCCAGCAGCTTGGCGCAGAATGAAGCTTTCTTT. It is translated as CASSLAQNEAFF.

There are a few counts of this clone. V gene TRBV29-1 combines with J gene TRBJ1-4, with D possibly TRBD1 on 6 matching bases. The V and J ends lost 5 bases and 2 bases respectively, with 15 bases between them. The CDR3 runs 15 residues. CDR1 and CDR2 (germline): SQVTM, ANQGSEA. This chain's CDR3 is CSVTTSGVTNEKLFF. CDR3 nucleotides: TGCAGCGTTACCACCTCAGGGGTGACTAATGAAAAACTGTTTTTT.

The rearrangement joins TRBV4-3 to TRBJ2-7; tentative D call: TRBD2 (6 bases). This CDR3 has 15 amino acids. Germline V gene sequence: CDR1 LGHNA, CDR2 YSLEER. Trimming left V 1 base short and J 6 bases short, with 16 bases between. Written as DNA, the CDR3 is TGCGCCAGCAGCCAAGGCGGGACTCCCGAGGCCGAGCAGTACTTC. This gives the protein CASSQGGTPEAEQYF.

This rearrangement joins TRBV5-1 to TRBJ2-3; 8 bases are shared with TRBD2. CDR1 is SGHRS and CDR2 is YFSETQ in the germline V gene. CDR3 length: 14 residues. V dropped 4 bases and J dropped 3; count of bases not matched to a gene: 4. The CDR3 reads CASSPGLATDTQYF. The CDR3 DNA is TGCGCCAGCAGCCCAGGACTAGCAACAGATACGCAGTATTTT.

V gene TRBV4-3 combines with J gene TRBJ1-2; D is unclear. Germline loops: CDR1 LGHNA, CDR2 YSLEER. V dropped 0 bases and J dropped 0 bases, with 11 bases sitting between them. The CDR3 length is 16 residues. CDR3 in DNA: TGCGCCAGCAGCCAAGATCGCAGGAGGGCTAACTATGGCTACACCTTC. Amino acids: CASSQDRRRANYGYTF.

The chain joins TRBV7-2 to TRBJ1-1; D uncertain. V gave up 2 bases and J gave up 9 bases, with 13 bases separating them. In germline, CDR1 is SGHTA, CDR2 FQGNSA. The CDR3 runs 13 residues. CDR3 in amino acids: CASSLSGMPQAFF. The CDR3 nucleotides are TGTGCCAGCAGCTTAAGTGGGATGCCACAAGCTTTCTTT.

The chain recombines TRBV5-1 with TRBJ1-1; weak D call: TRBD1 (5 bases). CDR3 length: 15 amino acids. V gave up 4 bases and J gave up 1 base, with 14 bases separating them. CDR1 is SGHRS, CDR2 YFSETQ, per germline. CDR3 nucleotide sequence: TGCGCCAGCAGCCTTGGGACCGCAGGGAACACTGAAGCTTTCTTT. As protein: CASSLGTAGNTEAFF.

CDR3 coding DNA: TGTGCCAGCAGTTCCACTTTAGCGGATACGCAGTATTTT. Its translation is CASSSTLADTQYF. The chain joins TRBV6-2 or TRBV6-3 to TRBJ2-3; tentatively, D is TRBD2 (5 bases). The germline V and J ends were trimmed by 4 bases and 6 bases, with 11 bases remaining between them. CDR1 is MNHEY, CDR2 SVGEGT, per germline. The CDR3 totals 13 residues.

The chain carries TRBV9 and TRBJ2-1; 8 bases line up with TRBD2. This CDR3 has 17 residues. Germline CDR1 reads SGDLS; CDR2 reads YYNGEE. J lost 4 bases, V lost 5 bases, and 14 bases had no gene match. The CDR3 here is CASSPGLGPGFYNEQFF. Here the CDR3 DNA reads TGTGCCAGCAGTCCGGGACTAGGTCCTGGGTTTTACAATGAGCAGTTCTTC. The entire variable domain, with the rest obtained from reference TRBV9 and TRBJ2-1, is as follows: DSGVTQTPKHLITATGQRVTLRCSPRSGDLSVYWYQQSLDQGLQFLIQYYNGEERAKGNILERFSAQQFPDLHSELNLSSLELGDSALYFCASSPGLGPGFYNEQFFGPGTRLTVL.